The TCR beta chain under discussion was sequenced for a study of vaccination and CD4 T cells after COVID-19. On the study more broadly: Participants were vaccinated with two doses, given as either BNT162b2 or mRNA-1273 vaccine. Stimuli were overlapping spike peptide pools of SARS-CoV-2 and three common cold coronaviruses (HCoV-NL63, HCoV-OC43, HCoV-229E).

Treatment indicated: approximately nine-day PBMC culture with coronavirus spike peptide pools or control peptides (ViraFEST assay). Samples of CD4+ T cells were obtained from the unexposed donor before the COVID-19 pandemic (2011-2018). Probes of unexposed-donor CD4+ T cells used SARS-CoV-2 S/N and four cold-coronavirus spikes (cells permitting). The Oncomine TCR Beta short-read assay was applied to DNA of cultured CD4+ T cells. In this case, cultured CD4+ T cells provided the extracted genomic DNA. TCRdb re-derived calls from the PCR reads in MiXCR, one entry per CDR3 protein. This sample has some 10,000 distinct CDR3 sequences, with 30% to 40% found just once. This clonotype was recorded a few times. Its antigen is undetermined. Germline CDR1 MRHNA, CDR2 SNTAGT. There are 13 residues in the CDR3. V was trimmed by 3 bases and J by 2 bases, leaving 4 bases between them.

V is TRBV6-4 and J is TRBJ2-2; unclear D gene. The clonotype originates from a human donor in good health. Sequenced input: CD4+ T cells from blood, cultured in vitro. The CDR3 coding sequence is TGTGCCAGCAGTGAGACTAACACCGGGGAGCTGTTTTTT. Its translation: CASSETNTGELFF.